A single sample gave rise to the 15 T cell receptor beta chains below, sequenced in a study of T cells in Graves' hyperthyroidism and ophthalmopathy. Using RNA transcripts as the source, TCR beta CDR3 regions were amplified. The HTBI set primed first-round TCR CDR3 RT-PCR. TCRdb recomputed calls from the multiplex PCR reads with MiXCR, one row per CDR3 protein. The top ten hold roughly 5.5% of the sample, which has 550,000 to 650,000 distinct CDR3 sequences, around 13% seen once. The sample consisted of blood. These receptors came from a woman aged 25 to 39 with Graves' hyperthyroidism that later progressed to Graves' ophthalmopathy.

This chain joins TRBV19 and TRBJ2-2; D gene unclear. CDR3 length: 17 residues. Per the germline V gene, CDR1 is LNHDA and CDR2 is SQIVND (reference sequence). Trimming stripped 0 bases from V and 3 bases from J, with 14 bases between. The CDR3 region has the DNA TGTGCCAGTAGTATAGACGACTCCCCTATATACACCGGGGAGCTGTTTTTT. Translating it yields CASSIDDSPIYTGELFF.

This clonotype was observed at least ten times. The rearrangement uses TRBV19 and TRBJ2-7; 8 bases match TRBD2. CDR1 is LNHDA, CDR2 SQIVND, per germline (reference sequence). The CDR3 is 15 residues long. V was clipped by 7 bases and J by 5 bases; unmatched bases: 13. The CDR3 region is CASNPRRGAIDEQYF. As DNA, the CDR3 is TGTGCCAGTAACCCAAGGCGGGGGGCCATCGACGAGCAGTACTTC. Full variable domain (remainder filled in from reference TRBV19 and TRBJ2-7): DGGITQSPKYLFRKEGQNVTLSCEQNLNHDAMYWYRQDPGQGLRLIYYSQIVNDFQKGDIAEGYSVSREKKESFPLTVTSAQKNPTAFYLCASNPRRGAIDEQYFGPGTRLTVT.

This clonotype turned up a few times. The rearrangement uses TRBV10-3 and TRBJ2-1; D perhaps matches TRBD2 (6 bases). The CDR3 contains 17 residues. Germline CDR1 is ENHRY and CDR2 is SYGVKD. The V end was cut by 4 bases, the J end by 7 bases, with 23 bases between. CDR3 sequence reads: CAISGVGGESVRNEQFF. The CDR3 nucleotides are TGTGCCATCAGTGGGGTGGGAGGCGAGTCCGTGCGGAATGAGCAGTTCTTC.

This chain links TRBV6-1 with TRBJ1-3; D possibly corresponds to TRBD1 (5 bases). Trimming stripped 7 bases from V and 5 bases from J, with 9 bases between. Per germline, CDR1 MNHNS and CDR2 SASEGT. The CDR3 runs 12 residues. The CDR3 here is CASTRERNTIYF. The CDR3 coding sequence is TGTGCCAGCACCAGGGAGAGAAACACCATATATTTT.

As concerns this clonotype: Just one base apart from a much larger clone, this may be a read error. This CDR3 is missing its conserved last phenylalanine or tryptophan, likely due to a read error. The rearrangement joins TRBV7-2 to TRBJ2-1; D is undetermined. CDR3 length: 14 amino acids. Per the germline V gene, CDR1 is SGHTA and CDR2 is FQGNSA. V was clipped by 10 bases and J by 0 bases, with 13 bases between them. CDR3 DNA: TGTGCCACTCAGCGTTATAGCTCCTACAATGAGCAGTTCCTC. It is translated as CATQRYSSYNEQFL.

This clonotype was seen more than once but under ten times. No conserved phenylalanine or tryptophan is present at the end of the CDR3, so a read error is the likely explanation. The J gene is TRBJ2-1, the V gene TRBV6-2 or TRBV6-3, with a possible D match to TRBD2 (5 bases). V was cut by 6 bases and J by 7 bases, with 10 bases left in between. CDR1 and CDR2 (germline): MNHEY, SVGEGT. The CDR3 length is 12 residues. CDR3 loop: CASSWTVNEQFS. The CDR3 region has the DNA TGTGCCAGCAGCTGGACTGTAAATGAGCAGTTCTCC.

At least ten counts were recorded for this clonotype. The chain joins TRBV12-3 or TRBV12-4 to TRBJ1-1; no reliable D call. The CDR3 covers 13 residues. The V end lost 6 bases, the J end lost 4 bases, and 12 bases lay between the germline ends. The CDR3, as DNA: TGTGCCAGCAGGTCCGACCCCGCCACTGAAGCTTTCTTT. Protein sequence: CASRSDPATEAFF.

This clonotype came up many times. The chain recombines TRBV19 with TRBJ1-1; no definite D call. Germline CDR1 and CDR2: LNHDA and SQIVND (reference sequence). This CDR3 contains 14 residues. V shed 6 bases and J shed 2 bases, with 13 bases lying between them. The CDR3 coding sequence is TGTGCCAGTAGCCTAAGGGCACCCAACACTGAAGCTTTCTTT. It specifies CASSLRAPNTEAFF.

In its sample, this clonotype was seen many times. The J gene is TRBJ1-2, the V gene TRBV2; possibly TRBD1 for D (5 bases). CDR3 length: 13 amino acids. V lost 7 bases and J 4 bases, leaving 13 bases between the germline ends. CDR1 and CDR2 (germline): SNHLY, FYNNEI. CDR3 nucleotides: TGTGCCAGCAAAGTAGACAGCGCCTATGGCTACACCTTC. Protein product: CASKVDSAYGYTF. The full variable domain, rest sourced from reference TRBV2 and TRBJ1-2, is EPEVTQTPSHQVTQMGQEVILRCVPISNHLYFYWYRQILGQKVEFLVSFYNNEISEKSEIFDDQFSVERPDGSNFTLKIRSTKLEDSAMYFCASKVDSAYGYTFGSGTRLTVV.

This clonotype occurred many times. The rearrangement uses TRBV27 and TRBJ2-7; D gene ambiguous. V lost 3 bases and J 1 base, leaving 10 bases between the germline ends. The V gene's germline CDR1 is MNHEY and CDR2 SMNVEV (reference sequence). This CDR3 spans 14 amino acids. The CDR3 sequence: CASSLARGSYEQYF. CDR3 coding DNA: TGTGCCAGCAGTTTGGCTCGCGGATCCTACGAGCAGTACTTC.

The chain employs TRBV20-1 and TRBJ2-7, with D possibly matching TRBD2 (6 bases). The germline CDR1 and CDR2 sequences are DFQATT and SNEGSKA (reference sequence). The V end was cut by 5 bases, the J end by 4 bases, with 18 bases between. There are 14 residues in the CDR3. DNA of the CDR3: TGCAGTGCTTTTAGCAGGGACTCAGGGTACGAGCAGTACTTC. Its protein is CSAFSRDSGYEQYF.

Remarks on this clonotype: The limits of the CDR3 on the DNA are not certain, so only TCRdb's listed CDR3 is given. This chain's CDR3 is CASSLRAGGDTQYF. V gene TRBV11-2 combines with J gene TRBJ2-3; TRBD1 was called by the table and not checked on the DNA. The CDR3 region is 14 residues in length, termini included. Germline V gives CDR1 SGHAT, CDR2 FQNNGV.

This chain connects TRBV20-1 to TRBJ1-5, with 8 bases aligning to TRBD1. Germline values: CDR1 DFQATT, CDR2 SNEGSKA (reference sequence). Trimming cost V 1 base and J 2 bases; bases outside gene matches: 7. This CDR3 has 16 residues. Here the CDR3 reads CSARGAGGAGNQPQHF. The CDR3 DNA reads TGCAGTGCTAGAGGGGCAGGGGGCGCAGGCAATCAGCCCCAGCATTTT.

This clonotype was found many times. This rearrangement joins TRBV7-9 to TRBJ1-5; D not resolved. Trimming took off 1 base at V and 5 bases at J, with 6 bases between the two ends. The CDR3 extends over 13 amino acids. Germline CDR1 reads SEHNR; CDR2 reads FQNEAQ (reference sequence). The CDR3 sequence: CASSLVEDQPQHF. In DNA, the CDR3 is TGTGCCAGCAGCTTAGTTGAGGATCAGCCCCAGCATTTT. Full variable domain (outside the CDR3, taken from reference TRBV7-9 and TRBJ1-5): DTGVSQNPRHKITKRGQNVTFRCDPISEHNRLYWYRQTLGQGPEFLTYFQNEAQLEKSRLLSDRFSAERPKGSFSTLEIQRTEQGDSAMYLCASSLVEDQPQHFGDGTRLSIL.

This clonotype came up many times. J is TRBJ2-3 and V is TRBV12-5, with TRBD1 as a possible D gene (5 bases). V dropped 3 bases and J dropped 0 bases, with 19 bases sitting between them. The germline V gene encodes CDR1 LGHNT and CDR2 FRNRAP. The CDR3 covers 18 residues. The CDR3 loop is CASGLRSGRTLSTDTQYF. The CDR3 bases are TGTGCTAGTGGTTTAAGGAGTGGGCGGACACTGAGCACAGATACGCAGTATTTT. Based on the CDR3 plus reference TRBV12-5 and TRBJ2-3, the full variable domain is DARVTQTPRHKVTEMGQEVTMRCQPILGHNTVFWYRQTMMQGLELLAYFRNRAPLDDSGMPKDRFSAEMPDATLATLKIQPSEPRDSAVYFCASGLRSGRTLSTDTQYFGPGTRLTVL.